Following are 11 T cell receptor beta chains from one sample sequenced in a study of radiation and T cells in renal cell carcinoma (dated by TCRdb to 2019 to 2021). The library was prepared using the immunoSEQ multiplex PCR assay. TCRdb retrieved this table from immuneACCESS and kept in-frame rearrangements only. Not all clones are present; in checked studies, unresolved V genes account for under half, and no reason is known for the remainder. This sample holds 150,000 to 160,000 clones; about nine tenths were observed only once. Clones ranked in the top ten supply roughly 13% of the sample. The sample's time point label, in plain terms: blood 2 weeks post-SBRT. The treatment or condition label, read with the paper, signifies: 15 Gy SBRT to primary tumor, nephrectomy 4 weeks later. The sample here was blood, taken from a patient whose treatment included radiotherapy and nephrectomy. Every receptor here comes from a woman aged 45-59 years with renal cell carcinoma.

This chain connects TRBV7-9 to TRBJ1-4; 8 nucleotides agree with TRBD1. The CDR3 has 16 residues. Germline V lookup: CDR1 SEHNR, CDR2 FQNEAQ (reference sequence). J lost 5 bases, V lost 3 bases, and 8 bases had no gene match. The CDR3 nucleotides are TGTGCCAGCAGCTTTTACCTGCGGACAGGGAATGAAAAACTGTTTTTT. The encoded protein is CASSFYLRTGNEKLFF. The variable domain in full, with the rest retrieved from reference TRBV7-9 and TRBJ1-4, is DTGVSQNPRHKITKRGQNVTFRCDPISEHNRLYWYRQTLGQGPEFLTYFQNEAQLEKSRLLSDRFSAERPKGSFSTLEIQRTEQGDSAMYLCASSFYLRTGNEKLFFGSGTQLSVL.

The chain uses TRBV7-2 and TRBJ1-5, with 7 bases that match TRBD1. CDR1 is SGHTA, CDR2 FQGNSA, per germline. J lost 5 bases, V lost 2 bases, and 6 bases had no gene match. The CDR3 has 15 residues. CDR3 sequence: CASSLLAQGYQPQHF. The CDR3 region has the DNA TGTGCCAGCAGCTTATTGGCACAGGGGTATCAGCCCCAGCATTTT.

This chain connects TRBV4-1 to TRBJ1-6; D unresolved. Germline values: CDR1 MGHRA, CDR2 YSYEKL. The CDR3 extends over 18 amino acids. V was trimmed by 0 bases and J by 0 bases, leaving 12 bases between them. Written as DNA, the CDR3 is TGCGCCAGCAGCCAAGACAGGCCTCTGAGCTCCTATAATTCACCCCTCCACTTT. As protein: CASSQDRPLSSYNSPLHF.

The V gene is TRBV6-5, the J gene TRBJ2-3, with 10 positions matching TRBD2. The CDR3 runs 15 residues. Per the germline V gene, CDR1 is MNHEY and CDR2 is SVGAGI. V dropped 6 bases and J dropped 4; count of bases not matched to a gene: 7. For the CDR3, the DNA is TGTGCCAGCAGCCTACTAGCGGGGATACCAGATACGCAGTATTTT. Protein product: CASSLLAGIPDTQYF.

This chain joins TRBV7-9 and TRBJ2-3; 8 nucleotides align to TRBD2. The ends lost 5 bases at V and 0 bases at J; junction bases unmatched: 13. Germline lookup yields CDR1 SEHNR and CDR2 FQNEAQ (reference sequence). This CDR3 spans 18 amino acids. Written as DNA, the CDR3 is TGTGCCAGCAGCCTCTCGGCCGGGGGGGCAACTAGCACAGATACGCAGTATTTT. Its translation is CASSLSAGGATSTDTQYF. Based on the CDR3 plus reference TRBV7-9 and TRBJ2-3, the full variable domain is DTGVSQNPRHKITKRGQNVTFRCDPISEHNRLYWYRQTLGQGPEFLTYFQNEAQLEKSRLLSDRFSAERPKGSFSTLEIQRTEQGDSAMYLCASSLSAGGATSTDTQYFGPGTRLTVL.

The CDR3 nucleotides read TGTGCCACCAGCAGAGAAACAGGGGGTTGGCCTAACTATGGCTACACCTTC. This sequence encodes CATSRETGGWPNYGYTF. The chain is built from TRBV15 and TRBJ1-2; 8 bases are a match to TRBD1. Germline V gene data show CDR1 as LNHNV and CDR2 as YYDKDF (reference sequence). The CDR3 totals 17 residues. V trimming: 0 bases; J trimming: 0 bases; junction bases outside the gene matches: 6.

The J gene is TRBJ2-1, the V gene TRBV7-2; 8 bases are shared with TRBD2. J gave up 10 bases and V 6 bases, and 11 bases lay outside the gene matches. Looked up from germline, CDR1 is SGHTA and CDR2 is FQGNSA. The CDR3 has 14 amino acids. The CDR3 here is CASSLEILAGEQFF. The DNA of the CDR3 is TGTGCCAGCAGTCTTGAAATATTAGCGGGGGAGCAGTTCTTC.

V gene TRBV5-1 combines with J gene TRBJ1-3, with 9 bases lining up with TRBD1. This CDR3 region has 14 residues. The V segment lost 2 bases and the J segment 8 bases; nucleotides outside the gene matches: 5. The germline CDR1 and CDR2 sequences are SGHRS and YFSETQ. CDR3 bases: TGCGCCAGCAGCTTACAGGGGGCAAAAGACACCATATATTTT. Encoded protein: CASSLQGAKDTIYF.

The chain recombines TRBV7-2 with TRBJ1-4, with D unclear. The V end lost 5 bases, the J end lost 7 bases, and 11 bases lay between the germline ends. CDR1 and CDR2 from the germline V gene are SGHTA and FQGNSA. The CDR3 loop spans 13 amino acids. CDR3 sequence: CASSPGSGEKLFF. CDR3 coding DNA: TGTGCCAGCAGCCCCGGTTCAGGTGAAAAACTGTTTTTT.

This clone appeared a single time. The rearrangement joins TRBV2 to TRBJ1-5, with D unresolved. CDR3 length equals 15 residues. V lost 3 bases and J lost 9, with 18 bases in between. Germline V gene lookup returns CDR1 SNHLY and CDR2 FYNNEI. CDR3 amino acids: CASSDSLPGWAPQHF. CDR3 DNA sequence: TGTGCCAGCAGTGATTCCTTACCAGGCTGGGCGCCCCAGCATTTT.

The CDR3 protein is CASSSWTGVETEAFF. The CDR3 region has the DNA TGTGCCAGCAGTTCGTGGACAGGGGTAGAGACTGAAGCTTTCTTT. J is TRBJ1-1 and V is TRBV27; 9 bases are a match to TRBD1. The CDR3 consists of 15 residues. V lost 4 bases to trimming and J lost 5 bases; unmatched junction nucleotides: 8. CDR1 MNHEY and CDR2 SMNVEV come from the germline V gene (reference sequence).